This T cell receptor (beta chain) was profiled in a study of technical replicates of blood from a few donors. Sequencing was performed with immunoSEQ multiplex PCR; in TCRdb, only in-frame clones are kept and a portion is missing. The sample has some 83,000 clones; approximately 94% are singletons. Trimming stripped 0 bases from V and 2 bases from J, with 16 bases between. CDR1 is LGHNA and CDR2 is YNFKEQ in the germline V gene. The CDR3 totals 17 residues. This sequence originates from a human donor in good health. What was sequenced was T cells isolated from PBMCs. The V call is TRBV4-2, the J call TRBJ1-2, with a possible D match to TRBD1 (5 bases). CDR3 sequence (DNA): TGTGCCAGCAGCCAAGATAAGTCCCAGCCAGGGAACTATGGCTACACCTTC. Amino acid sequence: CASSQDKSQPGNYGYTF.